Detailed here is one TCR beta chain. Its antigen is undetermined. Germline V lookup: CDR1 SGHDN, CDR2 FVKESK. Trimming cost V 0 bases and J 6 bases, with 6 bases left between them. The CDR3 contains 12 residues. The data stem from a study of T cell responses to AZD1222 COVID-19 vaccine. Generated by immunoSEQ multiplex PCR, the TCRdb table keeps only in-frame clones and is missing some. The sample has 110,000 or so clones, about 91% seen once. Study results and caveats: Per reports, nearly half of all spike-specific TCRs target regions that are unmutated in variants. The sample set comprised mostly white British donors with more females, and clonal diversity was possibly underestimated.

Sequences were derived from peripheral blood, sampled 28 days after the second AZD1222 dose. This clonotype was sampled from an adult who received the AZD1222 COVID-19 vaccine. V is TRBV14 and J is TRBJ2-7, with D unclear. The CDR3 sequence is CASSQDRFEQYF. The CDR3 nucleotides are TGTGCCAGCAGCCAAGATCGGTTCGAGCAGTACTTC.